Below are 3 T cell receptor beta chains sequenced from a single sample in a study of blood T cell repertoires in COVID-19. TCRdb's table, derived via immunoSEQ multiplex PCR, lists solely in-frame clones and lacks some. This sample yields tens of thousands of clones, of which 85% to 90% are seen a single time; approximately 6.6% belongs to the top ten. Sequencing used peripheral blood. Receptor source: a man in his forties or fifties with active COVID-19.

The V and J genes are TRBV6-1 and TRBJ2-2; 7 positions match TRBD2. CDR3 length: 16 amino acids. V trimming: 1 base; J trimming: 5 bases; junction bases outside the gene matches: 7. Germline CDR1 MNHNS, CDR2 SASEGT. The CDR3 loop is CASSEVEGGRTGELFF. CDR3 DNA: TGTGCCAGCAGTGAAGTCGAGGGAGGGAGGACCGGGGAGCTGTTTTTT.

This clone was found once. This rearrangement joins TRBV24-1 to TRBJ2-1; 7 bases are a match to TRBD1. The length of the CDR3 is 16 residues. V was clipped by 3 bases and J by 0 bases; unmatched bases: 4. CDR1 is KGHDR and CDR2 is SFDVKD in the germline V gene. The CDR3 bases are TGTGCCACCAGTGATCCGACAGGGAACTCCTACAATGAGCAGTTCTTC. Protein sequence: CATSDPTGNSYNEQFF.

The chain links TRBV5-8 to TRBJ1-5; no firm D call. The germline V gene encodes CDR1 SGHTS and CDR2 YDEGEE. V dropped 6 bases and J dropped 2 bases, with 15 bases sitting between them. The CDR3 loop spans 15 amino acids. The CDR3 region is CASTPELGGNQPQHF. The CDR3 DNA reads TGTGCCAGCACTCCGGAGCTGGGAGGCAATCAGCCCCAGCATTTT.